Listed here is a single T cell receptor beta chain. Its antigen is still unknown. Nothing much larger sits one base from this clone, and base qualities are not available. The receptor library was made with 5' RACE. Sequencing was carried out with a NextSeq 500. The TCR library protocol attached unique molecular identifiers to individual cDNA molecules to correct for sequencing error and PCR bias. Sequencing covered both TCR alpha and beta chains, and within each sample the abundances of alpha and beta sequences were tightly co-correlated. The original pipeline was this. Decombinator V4 was used to annotate the V gene, J gene and CDR3 of the TCR sequences. Expanded TCRs were defined as changing significantly between any two time points under a Poisson model with p below 0.0001. TCR abundances were normalised to the total number of TCRs sequenced per sample and were expressed as counts per million. TRAV1-2 paired with TRAJ12, TRAJ20 or TRAJ33 defined MAIT TCRs, while TRAV10 paired with TRAJ18 defined iNKT TCRs. VDJdb, accessed 1 November 2021, was searched for CMV, EBV and SARS-CoV-2 annotated TCRs, with TCRs annotated for multiple antigens excluded. The public reads were reprocessed in TCRdb via fastp at Q25 and MiXCR, keeping in-frame beta chains. One record per CDR3 amino acid sequence lists the most common genes and DNA. These V and J calls derive from TCRdb rather than the authors' analysis. The sample records just under 65,000 distinct CDR3 sequences, roughly 8.2% of which are singletons. The ten largest make up over 10% of the sample.

The data stem from a study of early T cells in non-severe SARS-CoV-2 infection (dated by TCRdb to the early 2020s). Context from the whole study: Bulk RNA from unsorted whole blood was used for TCR sequencing, so alpha and beta chains could not be paired. Study-wide findings and limitations: VDJdb matching was skewed toward anti-spike CD8 responses and likely underestimated virus-specific expansions by missing private and CD4 specificities.

Per the germline V gene, KGHSH is the CDR1 and LQKENI is the CDR2. V loses 0 bases of germline sequence and J loses 7 bases, and the interval between the two ends is 7 bases. Counted from cysteine to phenylalanine, this CDR3 has 12 amino acids. Of the read, only the CDR3 DNA is kept; its 36 bases are in frame from base 1. This was a case-control study nested in a cohort of healthcare workers in London, UK, who had nasopharyngeal swab PCR tests and blood samples taken every week. Healthcare workers were enrolled in the week of the UK lockdown, from 23 to 31 March 2020, and were followed every week for up to about 16 weeks.

This sequence uses TRBV18 and TRBJ2-7; no D gene can be assigned with confidence. The specimen was whole blood, collected at baseline. The source of this sequence is an adult who was a healthcare worker with PCR-confirmed SARS-CoV-2 infection or an uninfected control (not recorded which). The CDR3 reads as follows: CASSPPAGEQYF. DNA sequence: TGTGCCAGCTCACCACCCGCTGGAGAGCAGTACTTC.